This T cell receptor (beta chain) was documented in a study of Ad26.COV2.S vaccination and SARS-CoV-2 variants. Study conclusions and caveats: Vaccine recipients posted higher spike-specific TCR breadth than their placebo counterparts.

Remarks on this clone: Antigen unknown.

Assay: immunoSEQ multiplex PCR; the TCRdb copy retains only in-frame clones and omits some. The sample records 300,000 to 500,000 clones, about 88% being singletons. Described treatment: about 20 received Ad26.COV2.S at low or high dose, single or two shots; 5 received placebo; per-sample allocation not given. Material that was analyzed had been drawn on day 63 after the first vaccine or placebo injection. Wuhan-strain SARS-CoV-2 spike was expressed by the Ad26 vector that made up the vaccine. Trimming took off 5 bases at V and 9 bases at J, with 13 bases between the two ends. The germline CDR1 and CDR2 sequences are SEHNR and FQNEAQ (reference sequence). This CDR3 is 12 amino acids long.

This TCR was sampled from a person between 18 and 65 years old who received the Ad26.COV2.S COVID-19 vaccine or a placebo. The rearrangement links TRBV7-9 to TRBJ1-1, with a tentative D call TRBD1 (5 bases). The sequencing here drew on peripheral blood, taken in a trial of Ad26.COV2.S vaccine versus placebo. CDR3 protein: CASSHRDLKAFF. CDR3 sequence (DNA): TGTGCCAGCAGCCACCGGGACCTCAAAGCTTTCTTT.